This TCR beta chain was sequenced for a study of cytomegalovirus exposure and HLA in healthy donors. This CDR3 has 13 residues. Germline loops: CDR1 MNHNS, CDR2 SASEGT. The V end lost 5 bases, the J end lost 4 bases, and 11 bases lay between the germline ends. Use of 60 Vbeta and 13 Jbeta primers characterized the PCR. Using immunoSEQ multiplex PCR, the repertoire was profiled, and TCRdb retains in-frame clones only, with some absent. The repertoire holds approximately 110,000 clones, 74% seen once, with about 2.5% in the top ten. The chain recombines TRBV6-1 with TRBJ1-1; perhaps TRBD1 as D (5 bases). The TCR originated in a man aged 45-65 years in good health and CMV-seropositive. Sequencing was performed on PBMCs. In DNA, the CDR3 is TGTGCCAGCAGTAGAGGGACTAGCACTGAAGCTTTCTTT. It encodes CASSRGTSTEAFF.